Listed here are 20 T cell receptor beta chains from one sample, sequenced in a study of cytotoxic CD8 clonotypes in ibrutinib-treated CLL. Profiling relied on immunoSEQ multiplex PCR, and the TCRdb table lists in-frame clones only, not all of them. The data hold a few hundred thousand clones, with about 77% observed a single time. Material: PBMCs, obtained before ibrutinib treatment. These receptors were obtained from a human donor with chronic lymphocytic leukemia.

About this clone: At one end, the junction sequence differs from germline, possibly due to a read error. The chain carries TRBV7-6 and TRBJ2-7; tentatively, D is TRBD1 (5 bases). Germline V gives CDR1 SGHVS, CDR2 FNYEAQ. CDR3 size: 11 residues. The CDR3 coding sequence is TGTGTCAGCAGCTTAGGGGACGAGCAGTACTTC. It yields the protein CVSSLGDEQYF.

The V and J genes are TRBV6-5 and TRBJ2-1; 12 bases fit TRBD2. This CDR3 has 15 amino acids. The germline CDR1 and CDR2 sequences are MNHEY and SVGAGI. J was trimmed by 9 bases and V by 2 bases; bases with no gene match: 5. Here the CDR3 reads CASSYHLAGGPEQFF. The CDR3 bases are TGTGCCAGCAGTTACCACCTAGCGGGAGGGCCTGAGCAGTTCTTC.

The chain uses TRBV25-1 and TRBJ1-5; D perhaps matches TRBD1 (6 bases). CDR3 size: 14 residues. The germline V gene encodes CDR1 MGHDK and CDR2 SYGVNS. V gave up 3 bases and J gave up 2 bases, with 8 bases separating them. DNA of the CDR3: TGTGCCAGCAGTGAGGGGGGCGGCAATCAGCCCCAGCATTTT. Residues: CASSEGGGNQPQHF.

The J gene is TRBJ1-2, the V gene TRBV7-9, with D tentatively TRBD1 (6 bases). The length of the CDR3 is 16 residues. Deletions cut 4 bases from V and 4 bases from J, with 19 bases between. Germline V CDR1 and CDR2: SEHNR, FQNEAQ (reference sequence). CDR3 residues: CASSSKAPGHSYGYTF. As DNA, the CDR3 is TGTGCCAGCAGCTCGAAGGCTCCGGGACACAGCTATGGCTACACCTTC.

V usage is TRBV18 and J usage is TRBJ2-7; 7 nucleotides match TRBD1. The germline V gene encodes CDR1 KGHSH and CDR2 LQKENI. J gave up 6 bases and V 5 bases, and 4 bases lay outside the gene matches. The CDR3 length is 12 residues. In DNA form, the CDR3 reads TGTGCCAGCTCATCACAGGGGCTCGAGCAGTACTTC. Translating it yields CASSSQGLEQYF.

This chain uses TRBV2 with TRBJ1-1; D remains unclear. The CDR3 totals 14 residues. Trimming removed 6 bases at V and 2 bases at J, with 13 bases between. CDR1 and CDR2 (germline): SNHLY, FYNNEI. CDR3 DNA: TGTGCCAGCAGGGAGACCAATTCCAACACTGAAGCTTTCTTT. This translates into CASRETNSNTEAFF.

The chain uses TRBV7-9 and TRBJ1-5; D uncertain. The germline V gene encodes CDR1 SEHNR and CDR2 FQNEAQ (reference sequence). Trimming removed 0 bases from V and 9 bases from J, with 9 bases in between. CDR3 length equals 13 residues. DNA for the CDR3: TGTGCCAGCAGCTTAGCCTCACTGCTGCCCCAGCATTTT. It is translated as CASSLASLLPQHF.

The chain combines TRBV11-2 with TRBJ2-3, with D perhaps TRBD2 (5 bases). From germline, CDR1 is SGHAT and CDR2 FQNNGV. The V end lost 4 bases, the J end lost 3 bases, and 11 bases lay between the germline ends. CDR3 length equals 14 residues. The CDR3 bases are TGTGCCAGCAGCTCGGATCCGGGGACAGATACGCAGTATTTT. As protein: CASSSDPGTDTQYF.

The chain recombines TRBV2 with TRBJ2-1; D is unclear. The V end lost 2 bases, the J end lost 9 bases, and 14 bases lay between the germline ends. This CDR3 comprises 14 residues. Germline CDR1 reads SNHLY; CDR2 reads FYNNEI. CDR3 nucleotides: TGTGCCAGCAGTGAAAGCGAGTGGACGTCTGAGCAGTTCTTC. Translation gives CASSESEWTSEQFF.

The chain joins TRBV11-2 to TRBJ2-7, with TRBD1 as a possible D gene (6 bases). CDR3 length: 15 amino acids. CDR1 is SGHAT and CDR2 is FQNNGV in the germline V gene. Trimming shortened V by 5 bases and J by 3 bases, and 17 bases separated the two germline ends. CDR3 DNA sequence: TGTGCCAGCAGCAAGGGACACGGTAACGACTACGAGCAGTACTTC. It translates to CASSKGHGNDYEQYF. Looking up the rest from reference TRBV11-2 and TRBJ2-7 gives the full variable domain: EAGVAQSPRYKIIEKRQSVAFWCNPISGHATLYWYQQILGQGPKLLIQFQNNGVVDDSQLPKDRFSAERLKGVDSTLKIQPAKLEDSAVYLCASSKGHGNDYEQYFGPGTRLTVT.

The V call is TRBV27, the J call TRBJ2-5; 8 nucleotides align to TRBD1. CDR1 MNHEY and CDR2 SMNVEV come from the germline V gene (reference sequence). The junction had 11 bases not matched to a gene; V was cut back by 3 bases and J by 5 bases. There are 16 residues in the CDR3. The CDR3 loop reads CASSLEGQGAWETQYF. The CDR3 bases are TGTGCCAGCAGTTTGGAGGGTCAGGGGGCCTGGGAGACCCAGTACTTC.

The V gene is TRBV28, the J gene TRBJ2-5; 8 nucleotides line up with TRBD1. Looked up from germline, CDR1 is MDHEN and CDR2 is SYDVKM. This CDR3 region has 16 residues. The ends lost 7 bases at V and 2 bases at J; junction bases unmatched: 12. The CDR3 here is CASILRAGGGQETQYF. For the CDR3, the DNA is TGTGCCAGCATCCTCCGGGCAGGGGGCGGTCAAGAGACCCAGTACTTC.

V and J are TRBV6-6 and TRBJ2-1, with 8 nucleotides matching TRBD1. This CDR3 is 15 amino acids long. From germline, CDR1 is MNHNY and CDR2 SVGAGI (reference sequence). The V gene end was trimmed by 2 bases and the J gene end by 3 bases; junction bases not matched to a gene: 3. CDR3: CASSYGTGYYNEQFF. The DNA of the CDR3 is TGTGCCAGCAGTTACGGGACAGGATACTACAATGAGCAGTTCTTC.

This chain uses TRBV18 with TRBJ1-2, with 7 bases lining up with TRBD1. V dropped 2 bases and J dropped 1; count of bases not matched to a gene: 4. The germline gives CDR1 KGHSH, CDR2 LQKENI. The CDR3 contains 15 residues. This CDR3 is CASSPRGLLNYGYTF. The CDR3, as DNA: TGTGCCAGCTCACCAAGGGGGCTACTTAACTATGGCTACACCTTC.

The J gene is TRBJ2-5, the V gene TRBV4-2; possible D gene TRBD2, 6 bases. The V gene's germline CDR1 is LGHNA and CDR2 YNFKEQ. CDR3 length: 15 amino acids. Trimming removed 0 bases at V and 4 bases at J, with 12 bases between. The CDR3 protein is CASSQDTPSVETQYF. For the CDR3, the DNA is TGTGCCAGCAGCCAAGATACGCCTAGCGTAGAGACCCAGTACTTC.

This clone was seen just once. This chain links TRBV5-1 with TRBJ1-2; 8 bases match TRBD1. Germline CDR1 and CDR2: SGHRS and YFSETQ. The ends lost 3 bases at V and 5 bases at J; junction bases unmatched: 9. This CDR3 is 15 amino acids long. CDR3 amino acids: CASSYAPGQDYGYTF. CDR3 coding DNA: TGCGCCAGCAGCTACGCCCCGGGACAGGATTATGGCTACACCTTC.

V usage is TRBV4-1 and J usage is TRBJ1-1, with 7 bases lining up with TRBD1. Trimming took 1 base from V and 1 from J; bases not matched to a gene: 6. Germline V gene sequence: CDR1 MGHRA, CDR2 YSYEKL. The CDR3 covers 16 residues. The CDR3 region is CASSQGRQGSNTEAFF. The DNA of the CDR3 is TGCGCCAGCAGCCAAGGACGACAGGGATCGAACACTGAAGCTTTCTTT.

CDR3 sequence reads: CASSLGQGSQPQHF. For the CDR3, the DNA is TGTGCCAGCAGCCTCGGACAGGGGAGCCAGCCCCAGCATTTT. V is TRBV7-9 and J is TRBJ1-5, with TRBD1 matching 9 bases. The ends lost 5 bases at V and 7 bases at J; junction bases unmatched: 6. CDR3 length: 14 amino acids. The germline V gene encodes CDR1 SEHNR and CDR2 FQNEAQ (reference sequence).

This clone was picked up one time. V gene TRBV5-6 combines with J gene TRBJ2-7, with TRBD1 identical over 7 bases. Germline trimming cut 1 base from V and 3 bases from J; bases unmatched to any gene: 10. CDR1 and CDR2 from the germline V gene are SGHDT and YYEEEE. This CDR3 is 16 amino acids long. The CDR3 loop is CASSLIFSGQYYEQYF. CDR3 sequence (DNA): TGTGCCAGCAGCTTGATTTTTTCGGGACAGTACTACGAGCAGTACTTC.

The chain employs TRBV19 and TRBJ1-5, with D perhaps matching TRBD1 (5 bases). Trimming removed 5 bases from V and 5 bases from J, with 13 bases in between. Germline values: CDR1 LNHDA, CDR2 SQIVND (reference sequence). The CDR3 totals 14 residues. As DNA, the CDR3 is TGTGCCAGTAGTCTGACAGTTCTACATCAGCCCCAGCATTTT. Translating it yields CASSLTVLHQPQHF.